The source of this T cell receptor (beta chain) is a study of beta chain features in type 1 diabetes (dated by TCRdb to about 2018). General notes on the study: Mean age, gender distribution, total cell number and subset yield were not different between patients and healthy donors. A total of approximately 99,000,000 sorted cells were examined across all samples, and RNA yield correlated strongly with the number of cells per subset. The study compared the TCRB repertoires of sorted circulating CD4+ T cell subsets in recently diagnosed type 1 diabetes patients with those in matched healthy donors. Regulatory and stem cell-like memory subsets were obtained from only 8 patients and roughly eight healthy donors, while naive and central memory subsets were obtained from all 30 or so donors. The paper as a whole reports these results and caveats: Fewer insertions and more nucleotide deletions at VDJ recombination sites were observed in patients with type 1 diabetes, implying thymic rearrangement abnormalities. Type 1 diabetes patients showed a moderate but significant shortening of TCRB CDR3 length in all four CD4+ subsets. Because the HLA sub-analyses included only small numbers of individuals, any influence of HLA type on TCRB rearrangement was left unresolved. Because cDNA rather than genomic DNA was sequenced, highly expressing activated cells could have been over-represented, although no difference in activation and CD3 levels was found between groups. Shorter templates might have been favored by PCR, but patient and control samples were amplified and corrected together, so both groups would have been affected equally by any skew. The naive, central memory and regulatory TCRB repertoires appeared to resemble one another more closely among patients than among healthy donors.

Comments on this clone: The specificity of this receptor is unknown. No per-base quality is available; no much larger clone lies one base away.

Each donor gave one peripheral blood draw, approximately 100 mL on average, collected into heparinised tubes. A BD FACSAria II was used to sort naive, central memory, regulatory and stem cell-like memory CD4+ T cells with a panel that included CD45RO, CCR7, CD25, CD127, CD95 and CD27. All sorted populations exceeded 95% purity. PBMCs were isolated immediately by Lymphoprep density gradient centrifugation and stained directly without culture. So that batch effects would be minimized, each experiment stained and sorted samples in pairs, pairing one healthy donor with one patient. The junction shows trimming of 5 bases on V and 5 bases on J, and the gene matches do not reach 5 bases of it. The CDR3 numbers 15 residues from cysteine through phenylalanine. The entry retains the CDR3 DNA only, 45 bases that are in frame from base 1. From a lookup of the germline V gene, CDR1 and CDR2 are SGHTA and FQGTGA.

The entire isolated RNA was reverse transcribed using the High Capacity cDNA Reverse Transcription Kit, and thus expressed TCRB transcripts were sequenced. Naive, central memory and regulatory T cell samples underwent deep immunoSEQ sequencing, averaging approximately 3.3 million total reads per sample. After sorted cells were lysed in RLT buffer, RNA was extracted with DNase-treated RNeasy Micro or Mini kits, with the choice depending on cell number. Each cell subset was processed on its own to prevent cross-contamination, while patient and healthy donor samples were processed together. TCRB sequences were amplified from cDNA with the immunoSEQ multiplex PCR, producing 87-bp fragments spanning the CDR3 region. The amplicons were sequenced using the Illumina HiSeq platform. The study's processing was this. Synthetic template baselines were used to correct PCR bias computationally, reads within Hamming distance 2 were collapsed together, and singletons that could not be merged were discarded. Reads were aligned against IMGT so that V, D and J genes, CDR3 length and insertions or deletions at six rearrangement sites could be assigned. Within each subset, clonotype counts were normalized to the number of sorted cells before true diversity and Gini coefficients were calculated with the tcR R package. The overlap coefficient, calculated on TCRB nucleotide sequences, was used to measure repertoire sharing. Out-of-frame TCRB sequences from naive cells were analyzed to stand in for the pre-selection repertoire. Drawn from immuneACCESS, this table holds only the in-frame rearrangements with V and J called that TCRdb kept. Clones are partly lost; checked studies trace under half to an unresolved V gene and leave the rest unexplained. V and J calls and clone size are copied from that table; D and trimming were computed from the DNA. The sample yields some 290,000 clones; around 15% were counted once. 0.015% to 0.02% of the sample rests with the top ten.

This TCR came from a man aged 25 to 45 with type 1 diabetes. The chain was built from TRBV7-3 and TRBJ2-1; TRBD2 lines up with 11 middle nucleotides. Sequenced input: naive CD4+ T cells from blood. This specimen's cell subset or site label, per the study, means: true naive CD4+ T cells. The nucleotide sequence is given as TGTGCCAGCAGCCAACTAGCGGGAGTGCACAATGAGCAGTTCTTC. This sequence encodes CASSQLAGVHNEQFF.